This T cell receptor beta chain is from a study of CD4 T cells in relation to SARS-CoV-2 and coronaviruses. Study information: After 10 days of antigen culture, PBMC TCR beta CDR3s were sequenced.

Before the COVID-19 pandemic, during about 2010-2018, CD4+ T cells were taken from unexposed donors. The cells were cultured for around ten days before CD4+ T cells were isolated. The CDR3 extends over 13 amino acids. In germline, CDR1 is ENHRY, CDR2 SYGVKD. Trimming took 7 bases from V and 0 from J; bases not matched to a gene: 0. Concerning this clone: Its target is not known.

Using immunoSEQ multiplex PCR, the repertoire was profiled, and TCRdb retains in-frame clones only, with some absent. Of 25,000 to 35,000 clones in the sample, 72% were seen once. The sequence was collected from a human donor in good health. The rearrangement links TRBV10-3 to TRBJ2-7; the match to TRBD2 covers 10 bases. The specimen was CD4+ T cells from PBMCs, cultured in vitro. The CDR3 nucleotides read TGTGCCATCACTAGCGGGAGCTCCTACGAGCAGTACTTC. Amino acid sequence: CAITSGSSYEQYF.